This T cell receptor (beta chain) was retrieved from a study of T cells in Graves' hyperthyroidism and ophthalmopathy. Study-wide results and limits: Ophthalmopathy was distinguished from stable hyperthyroidism by 13 V-J signatures. In blood, most of the thyroid clonotypes expanded above 0.001 were also present.

TCR beta CDR3 regions were amplified from RNA transcripts. The HTBI primer set drove a first-round RT-PCR of the TCR CDR3. TCRdb re-called the multiplex PCR reads through MiXCR, storing one row per CDR3 protein. The profile shows roughly 350,000 distinct CDR3 sequences, approximately 15% of them singletons. Germline CDR1 is SNHLY and CDR2 is FYNNEI. Trimming removed 8 bases from V and 0 bases from J, with 12 bases in between. The CDR3 covers 14 residues. The table lists this clonotype with a few counts. Its target is unknown. This sequence was found in a woman aged 25-40 years with Graves' ophthalmopathy. The rearrangement uses TRBV2 and TRBJ2-3, with unresolved D. The sequenced sample consisted of blood. CDR3 DNA: TGTGCCAGCCTAGAACAGACTAGCACAGATACGCAGTATTTT. Translated: CASLEQTSTDTQYF.